The sequence of this T cell receptor (beta chain) was determined in a study of blood T cells in healthy people across ages. A second PCR, run for roughly 6 to 11 cycles, used a sample-barcoded 5' primer plus a J-beta primer mix. Each cDNA molecule carried a tag from a template-switch adaptor that contained 12 random nucleotides. TCRdb reprocessed the 5' RACE reads via MiXCR and lists one record per CDR3 protein. The sample lists about 730,000 distinct CDR3 sequences; 43% were seen once. Note on this clonotype: The antigen remains undetermined.

Study results and caveats: When set beside aged donors, long-lived donors presented more naive CD4+ cells and higher diversity.

The germline gives CDR1 SGHDT, CDR2 YYEEEE. This CDR3 has 14 amino acids. V trimming: 4 bases; J trimming: 5 bases; junction bases outside the gene matches: 6. The receptor comes from a woman aged 55 to 70 in good health. What was sequenced was blood. The chain combines TRBV5-6 with TRBJ2-1; 7 nucleotides line up with TRBD2. The CDR3 nucleotides read TGTGCCAGCAGCCCGGGACTACTGAACAATGAGCAGTTCTTC. Amino acids: CASSPGLLNNEQFF. Variable domain in full (rest from reference TRBV5-6 and TRBJ2-1): DAGVTQSPTHLIKTRGQQVTLRCSPKSGHDTVSWYQQALGQGPQFIFQYYEEEERQRGNFPDRFSGHQFPNYSSELNVNALLLGDSALYLCASSPGLLNNEQFFGPGTRLTVL.